The rows below give T cell receptor beta chains drawn from one sample of a study of T-cell reconstitution after alpha-beta-depleted transplantation in children. TCRdb recomputed calls from the PCR reads with MiXCR, one row per CDR3 protein. The data show about 240,000 distinct CDR3 sequences, around 25% seen once. Material: PBMCs, obtained before TCRalphabeta/CD19-depleted stem cell transplant. The receptors originated from a girl aged 2 to 10 with Fanconi anemia, due to receive a stem cell transplant. CDR3s include the opening cysteine and the closing phenylalanine or tryptophan. The D gene is left open where the match is weak. Where a row states a size, it is once, few, many or the class of an expanded clone; other rows omit it.

d_gene: TRBD2
len: 15
j_gene: TRBJ2-3
abundance: many
v_gene: TRBV6-1
CDR3nt: TGTGCCAGCAGTACAAGAGCGGGAGTACCGGATACGCAGTATTTT
CDR3aa: CASSTRAGVPDTQYF

d_gene: TRBD1
len: 13
j_gene: TRBJ2-7
abundance: NA
v_gene: TRBV20-1
CDR3nt: TGCAGTGCTAGACAGGGGGTAACCTACGAGCAGTACTTC
CDR3aa: CSARQGVTYEQYF

d_gene: TRBD2
len: 14
j_gene: TRBJ2-1
abundance: many
v_gene: TRBV29-1
CDR3nt: TGCAGCGTCGAGGGAGGGTTCTCCTACAATGAGCAGTTCTTC
CDR3aa: CSVEGGFSYNEQFF

d_gene: TRBD1
len: 15
j_gene: TRBJ2-7
abundance: few
v_gene: TRBV29-1
CDR3nt: TGCAGCGTTGAAAGCGGACAGGGGCCTTTGTACGAGCAGTACTTC
CDR3aa: CSVESGQGPLYEQYF

d_gene: NA
len: 18
j_gene: TRBJ2-1
abundance: many
v_gene: TRBV6-5
CDR3nt: TGTGCCAGCAGTTACTCTCAGGGGACACACACACACGGCAATGAGCAGTTCTTC
CDR3aa: CASSYSQGTHTHGNEQFF

d_gene: TRBD1
len: 14
j_gene: TRBJ2-7
abundance: NA
v_gene: TRBV14
CDR3nt: TGTGCCAGCAGCCAACTGGGACAGTTCTACGAGCAGTACTTC
CDR3aa: CASSQLGQFYEQYF

d_gene: NA
len: 19
j_gene: TRBJ2-3
abundance: NA
v_gene: TRBV25-1
CDR3nt: TGTGCCAGCAGTGACTCCCGAGACAGGCCTTTCGGGTTCACAGATACGCAGTATTTT
CDR3aa: CASSDSRDRPFGFTDTQYF

d_gene: NA
len: 13
j_gene: TRBJ2-2
abundance: few
v_gene: TRBV7-2
CDR3nt: TGTGCCAGCAGCATTAGGGTCACCGGGGAGCTGTTTTTT
CDR3aa: CASSIRVTGELFF

d_gene: NA
len: 16
j_gene: TRBJ2-7
abundance: NA
v_gene: TRBV20-1
CDR3nt: TGCAGTGCTAGAGATCAAATGAGGCACCCGAACTACGAGCAGTACTTC
CDR3aa: CSARDQMRHPNYEQYF

d_gene: NA
len: 16
j_gene: TRBJ2-1
abundance: NA
v_gene: TRBV28
CDR3nt: TGTGCCAGCAGTTTGGGCTTGTGGGAGGACCACAATGAGCAGTTCTTC
CDR3aa: CASSLGLWEDHNEQFF

d_gene: NA
len: 17
j_gene: TRBJ2-3
abundance: many
v_gene: TRBV2
CDR3nt: TGTGCCAGCAGTGGCATACGGCAGGGTGGCTACACAGATACGCAGTATTTT
CDR3aa: CASSGIRQGGYTDTQYF

d_gene: NA
len: 13
j_gene: TRBJ1-2
abundance: few
v_gene: TRBV5-1
CDR3nt: TGCGCCAGCAGCGTGGAAGGGGTGGATGGCTACACCTTC
CDR3aa: CASSVEGVDGYTF

d_gene: NA
len: 13
j_gene: TRBJ2-3
abundance: NA
v_gene: TRBV29-1
CDR3nt: TGCAGCGGAGCGGATACTAGCACAGATACGCAGTATTTT
CDR3aa: CSGADTSTDTQYF

d_gene: TRBD2
len: 20
j_gene: TRBJ2-7
abundance: NA
v_gene: TRBV5-1
CDR3nt: TGCGCCAGCAGCTTGAAACTACTAGCGGGGCTAACAGGGAACTCCTACGAGCAGTACTTC
CDR3aa: CASSLKLLAGLTGNSYEQYF

d_gene: TRBD2
len: 14
j_gene: TRBJ2-7
abundance: NA
v_gene: TRBV20-1
CDR3nt: TGCAGTGCTAGAGCCGGGGGGGCTACCTACGAGCAGTACTTC
CDR3aa: CSARAGGATYEQYF

d_gene: NA
len: 15
j_gene: TRBJ2-1
abundance: NA
v_gene: TRBV7-2
CDR3nt: TGTGCCAGCAGCACCCCGAGAACGGGGAACAATGAGCAGTTCTTC
CDR3aa: CASSTPRTGNNEQFF

d_gene: TRBD1
len: 14
j_gene: TRBJ1-2
abundance: NA
v_gene: TRBV14
CDR3nt: TGTGCCAGCAGCCCGTTGACAGGGAAGTATGGCTACACCTTC
CDR3aa: CASSPLTGKYGYTF

d_gene: NA
len: 13
j_gene: TRBJ1-4
abundance: many
v_gene: TRBV29-1
CDR3nt: TGCAGCGTTGCAGGGCGGCTAAGTGAAAAACTGTTTTTT
CDR3aa: CSVAGRLSEKLFF

d_gene: TRBD1
len: 14
j_gene: TRBJ2-5
abundance: NA
v_gene: TRBV2
CDR3nt: TGTGCCAGCAGTGAGGACAGGGCCCAAGAGACCCAGTACTTC
CDR3aa: CASSEDRAQETQYF

d_gene: NA
len: 14
j_gene: TRBJ2-2
abundance: NA
v_gene: TRBV20-1
CDR3nt: TGCAGTGCTAGATCAAGGGGTAACACCGGGGAGCTGTTTTTT
CDR3aa: CSARSRGNTGELFF

d_gene: TRBD1
len: 17
j_gene: TRBJ2-5
abundance: many
v_gene: TRBV29-1
CDR3nt: TGCAGCGCTCGTCTGAACCCTCGGGACAGGGCTATGTGGACCCAGTACTTC
CDR3aa: CSARLNPRDRAMWTQYF

d_gene: TRBD1
len: 16
j_gene: TRBJ2-5
abundance: few
v_gene: TRBV7-9
CDR3nt: TGTGCCAGCAGCACAACCGGGACAGGGGAAGTTGAGACCCAGTACTTC
CDR3aa: CASSTTGTGEVETQYF

d_gene: NA
len: 15
j_gene: TRBJ2-1
abundance: many
v_gene: TRBV12-3/TRBV12-4
CDR3nt: TGTGCCAGCAGCCCCAGCCGGCTAGCTCTCACTGAGCAGTTCTTC
CDR3aa: CASSPSRLALTEQFF

d_gene: NA
len: 13
j_gene: TRBJ1-6
abundance: NA
v_gene: TRBV20-1
CDR3nt: TGCAGTGCTAGAAATGACCTGAATTCACCCCTCCACTTT
CDR3aa: CSARNDLNSPLHF

d_gene: NA
len: 12
j_gene: TRBJ1-2
abundance: NA
v_gene: TRBV29-1
CDR3nt: TGCAGCGTCACGGGACGTGGCTATGGCTACACCTTC
CDR3aa: CSVTGRGYGYTF

d_gene: NA
len: 15
j_gene: TRBJ2-1
abundance: few
v_gene: TRBV7-9
CDR3nt: TGTGCCAGCAGCTTAGTAAGGCCGACCTACAATGAGCAGTTCTTC
CDR3aa: CASSLVRPTYNEQFF

d_gene: NA
len: 15
j_gene: TRBJ2-7
abundance: many
v_gene: TRBV28
CDR3nt: TGTGCCAGCAGTTCGAGCCTCGGACTGCTCTACGAGCAGTACTTC
CDR3aa: CASSSSLGLLYEQYF

d_gene: NA
len: 14
j_gene: TRBJ2-1
abundance: many
v_gene: TRBV5-1
CDR3nt: TGCGCCAGCAGTCTTGGGGACGCCAACAATGAGCAGTTCTTC
CDR3aa: CASSLGDANNEQFF